This TCR beta chain was observed in a study of T cell repertoires in cytomegalovirus infection. Study-wide context: CMV infection together with matching HLA type was indicated by public TCR beta signatures.

In germline, CDR1 is SNHLY, CDR2 FYNNEI. The CDR3 is 13 amino acids. The germline V and J ends were trimmed by 7 bases and 5 bases, with 11 bases remaining between them. General observations from the study: Carriage of CMV together with the relevant HLA was identifiable through cumulative public TCR beta family frequency. The study found HLA-C-restricted CMV-specific TCR beta clonotypes dominating the ex vivo response.

TCRdb processed the reads anew with MiXCR; each CDR3 protein has one entry. This sample yields about 68,000 distinct CDR3 sequences, of which about 23% are seen a single time; 79% belongs to the top ten. This clonotype has a handful of counts. Its target is not known. The TCR sequence derives from a human donor in good health (CMV status not recorded). Some clones in this sample may be carry-over from other donors' samples. The sequenced material came from PBMCs, sequenced either directly or after in vitro stimulation (not recorded which). V and J are TRBV2 and TRBJ1-4, with D possibly matching TRBD1 (5 bases). The CDR3 DNA reads TGTGCCAGCAAGGGGACGGGGAATGAAAAACTGTTTTTT. This encodes CASKGTGNEKLFF. The complete variable domain, with remaining parts taken from reference TRBV2 and TRBJ1-4, reads EPEVTQTPSHQVTQMGQEVILRCVPISNHLYFYWYRQILGQKVEFLVSFYNNEISEKSEIFDDQFSVERPDGSNFTLKIRSTKLEDSAMYFCASKGTGNEKLFFGSGTQLSVL.